This TCR beta chain was identified during a study of blood T cell repertoires in COVID-19 (dated by TCRdb to 2020 to 2022). Regarding the study in general: Samples from collaborators originated in the United States, Italy and Spain and spanned both the acute and convalescent phases of COVID-19. The material from the prospective study consisted of cDNA or gDNA derived from T cells, B-cell-depleted T cells, or PBMCs. The dataset comprised deeply sampled blood TCRbeta repertoires from subjects exposed to, actively infected with, or recovered from COVID-19. A freely available public database, intended as a resource for researchers studying the immune response to SARS-CoV-2, is where the repertoires were released. Samples came from the ongoing ImmuneRACE study (first 160 participants) plus 1,254 subjects from 6 global collaborators. Nearly every sample came with metadata listing a de-identified subject ID, COVID-19 status, age in years and sex. Where HLA class I and class II types were available, the types were taken from metadata supplied by the sample provider, not from assay-based typing.

Each collaborating institution followed its own protocols to collect whole blood in K2EDTA tubes. Collaborator samples were shipped for TCRbeta analysis as frozen whole blood, isolated PBMCs, or DNA extracted from either sample type. What the authors observed across the whole study: How much clinical and demographic metadata was included differed by source and by participant, and the metadata was provided uncurated.

On this clone itself: Its antigen specificity is not known. No per-base quality is available; no much larger clone lies one base away.

Relative to germline, V is 3 bases shorter and J is 4 bases shorter, with 12 bases between their ends. For CDR1 and CDR2, the germline V gene lists MNHEY and SVGAGI. CDR3 length: 14 amino acids, cysteine to phenylalanine. Only CDR3 DNA is held: 42 bases, read in frame from base 1. The immunoSEQ Assay, a bias-controlled multiplex PCR, was used to amplify TCRbeta CDR3 regions from genomic DNA. The source study handled its data this way. Nucleated cell counts per sample were estimated from amplification of reference gene primers within the assay. To quantify the absolute abundance of each unique TCRbeta CDR3 rearrangement, sequence reads were collapsed and filtered. For each sample, productive Simpson clonality was calculated as the square root of Simpson's diversity index over productive rearrangements. TCRdb retrieved this table from immuneACCESS and kept in-frame rearrangements only. Not all clones are present; in checked studies, unresolved V genes account for under half, and no reason is known for the remainder. V, J and clone size are taken as reported in that table, and D and trimming were inferred from the DNA itself. This sample comprises 85,000 to 130,000 clones, about four fifths of them detected only once. Around 15% of the sample lies in the top ten.

This TCR was recovered from a woman in her sixties or seventies with acute or convalescent COVID-19. The sequenced sample consisted of peripheral blood. The chain was built from TRBV6-5 and TRBJ1-2, with the D gene too uncertain to name. The CDR3 loop reads CASSYGGGGYGYTF. The DNA reads TGTGCCAGCAGTTATGGTGGTGGAGGCTATGGCTACACCTTC.